Given below is one T cell receptor (beta chain) in context. Its antigen is still unknown. TCRdb's copy holds only in-frame clones and misses some; the assay was immunoSEQ multiplex PCR. The table records 250,000 or so clones, 85% to 95% of them present only once. This entry is derived from a study of T cell responses to AZD1222 COVID-19 vaccine. Regarding the study as a whole: Of spike-specific TCRs, nearly half reportedly target regions left unmutated in variants. Clonal diversity may have been underestimated, and the donors were mostly white British, with more females than males.

The CDR3 totals 14 residues. The V and J ends lost 4 bases and 6 bases respectively, with 14 bases between them. Germline lookup yields CDR1 SNHLY and CDR2 FYNNEI. This chain connects TRBV2 to TRBJ2-3; perhaps TRBD1 as D (6 bases). The receptor's source is an adult in good health. This sample comprised peripheral blood, obtained on day 0 of AZD1222 vaccination. CDR3 in DNA: TGTGCCAGCAGTGCTAGGACAGCCCTGGATACGCAGTATTTT. Protein sequence: CASSARTALDTQYF.